Detailed here is one T cell receptor (beta chain). CDR1 and CDR2 from the germline V gene are SQVTM and ANQGSEA. There are 11 residues in the CDR3. Trimming cost V 6 bases and J 3 bases, with 9 bases left between them. The sample is drawn from a study of blood T cell repertoires in COVID-19. Study details: Collection of acute and convalescent COVID-19 samples took place in the United States, Italy and Spain. T cells, B-cell-depleted T cells, or PBMCs provided the cDNA or gDNA that served as material.

While infection was still active, Seattle patients were enrolled and then followed longitudinally. Authors' data handling: Reference gene primer amplification yielded estimated nucleated cell counts. Sequencing used immunoSEQ multiplex PCR; TCRdb keeps in-frame clones, though not all of them. V and J calls and clone size follow that table, whereas D and trimming were derived from the DNA. This sample has approximately 270,000 clones, with about 87% found just once. The chain carries TRBV29-1 and TRBJ2-7; a weak D match, TRBD1 (6 bases). The specimen was peripheral blood. The sequence was collected from a woman aged 30 to 39 with COVID-19, enrolled during active disease. The CDR3 reads CSVLQGYEQYF. DNA of the CDR3: TGCAGCGTCCTACAGGGCTACGAGCAGTACTTC.